This is a list of T cell receptor beta chains from one sample in a study of blood T cell repertoires in COVID-19. Using immunoSEQ multiplex PCR, the repertoire was profiled, and TCRdb retains in-frame clones only, with some absent. The sample records almost 400,000 clones, 87% being singletons. Sequenced input: peripheral blood. These receptors were taken from a woman in her sixties with COVID-19, enrolled during active disease. CDR3s include the opening cysteine and the closing phenylalanine or tryptophan. The D gene is left open where the match is weak. Rows give clone size only sometimes, using once, few, many, or a class for an expanded clone.

V: TRBV7-2; size: NA; J: TRBJ2-1; length: 15; D: TRBD2; DNA: TGTGCCAGCAGCTTAGGTAGCGGGGGGGCCAATGAGCAGTTCTTC; CDR3: CASSLGSGGANEQFF
V: TRBV9; size: NA; J: TRBJ2-1; length: 14; D: NA; DNA: TGTGCCAGCAAGCAGGGGCCCACCTACAATGAGCAGTTCTTC; CDR3: CASKQGPTYNEQFF
V: TRBV29-1; size: NA; J: TRBJ2-7; length: 16; D: NA; DNA: TGCAGCGTTGAAGATCCGGGCAGGGTTGGTGTCGCCGAGCAGTACTTC; CDR3: CSVEDPGRVGVAEQYF
V: TRBV24-1; size: NA; J: TRBJ2-7; length: 16; D: TRBD1; DNA: TGTGCCACCGCTTTAAGGGGGACAGGGGCCTCCTACGAGCAGTACTTC; CDR3: CATALRGTGASYEQYF
V: TRBV9; size: NA; J: TRBJ2-7; length: 16; D: NA; DNA: TGTGCCAGCAGCCTAGGAGTGGGGGGGCCCTACTACGAGCAGTACTTC; CDR3: CASSLGVGGPYYEQYF
V: TRBV18; size: NA; J: TRBJ1-5; length: 14; D: NA; DNA: TGTGCCAGCTCACCCCCGGGGGGCAATCAGCCCCAGCATTTT; CDR3: CASSPPGGNQPQHF
V: TRBV7-6; size: NA; J: TRBJ2-7; length: 15; D: TRBD1; DNA: TGTGCCAGCAGCTTAGGGGACAGGGTTAACTCCGAGCAGTACTTC; CDR3: CASSLGDRVNSEQYF
V: TRBV2; size: once; J: TRBJ2-2; length: 14; D: TRBD1; DNA: TGTGCCAGCACCCGGACAGGGTATAACGGGGAGCTGTTTTTT; CDR3: CASTRTGYNGELFF
V: TRBV10-2; size: NA; J: TRBJ1-2; length: 13; D: TRBD1; DNA: TGCGCCAGCAGGGAGACAGGGAACTATGGCTACACCTTC; CDR3: CASRETGNYGYTF
V: TRBV6-5; size: NA; J: TRBJ2-7; length: 13; D: NA; DNA: TGTGCCAGCAGTACCCGGGACAACCACGAGCAGTACTTC; CDR3: CASSTRDNHEQYF
V: TRBV5-5; size: NA; J: TRBJ1-5; length: 15; D: NA; DNA: TGTGCCAGCAGCTTAACAGGGAGCAGCAATCAGCCCCAGCATTTT; CDR3: CASSLTGSSNQPQHF
V: TRBV19; size: once; J: TRBJ1-5; length: 13; D: NA; DNA: TGTGCCAGTAGTGAAAGGGGGGGGCTGCCCCAGCATTTT; CDR3: CASSERGGLPQHF
V: TRBV5-4; size: NA; J: TRBJ2-3; length: 15; D: NA; DNA: TGTGCCAGCAGCTCCCGGACTGATGGGACAGATACGCAGTATTTT; CDR3: CASSSRTDGTDTQYF
V: TRBV2; size: NA; J: TRBJ2-2; length: 13; D: TRBD2; DNA: TGTGCCAGCCTAGCGGGGGGCACCGGGGAGCTGTTTTTT; CDR3: CASLAGGTGELFF
V: TRBV5-4; size: NA; J: TRBJ1-1; length: 15; D: NA; DNA: TGTGCCAGCAGCTTGGCGGTGACAGTGAACACTGAAGCTTTCTTT; CDR3: CASSLAVTVNTEAFF
V: TRBV11-2; size: NA; J: TRBJ2-2; length: 15; D: NA; DNA: TGTGCCAGCAGCTTAGGGTCTAGTGACACCGGGGAGCTGTTTTTT; CDR3: CASSLGSSDTGELFF
V: TRBV5-1; size: NA; J: TRBJ2-2; length: 15; D: NA; DNA: TGCGCCAGCCGAGGACAACCCTTGAACACCGGGGAGCTGTTTTTT; CDR3: CASRGQPLNTGELFF
V: TRBV7-3; size: NA; J: TRBJ1-2; length: 15; D: NA; DNA: TGTGCCAGCAGCTTAAGCCCTGATCGGGGGAGAGGCTACACCTTC; CDR3: CASSLSPDRGRGYTF
V: TRBV6-6; size: NA; J: TRBJ1-5; length: 12; D: NA; DNA: TGTGCCAGCAGTGTTCAGTACCAGCCCCAGCATTTT; CDR3: CASSVQYQPQHF
V: TRBV27; size: NA; J: TRBJ2-7; length: 13; D: NA; DNA: TGTGCCAGCAGTTCCCGGGACAACTACGAGCAGTACTTC; CDR3: CASSSRDNYEQYF
V: TRBV2; size: once; J: TRBJ2-3; length: 15; D: TRBD1; DNA: TGTGCCAGTACAGGGGGATCTTCCTACACAGATACGCAGTATTTT; CDR3: CASTGGSSYTDTQYF
V: TRBV6-6; size: NA; J: TRBJ1-3; length: 14; D: NA; DNA: TGTGCCAGCAGGTCTACCGGGACAGGAAACACCATATATTTT; CDR3: CASRSTGTGNTIYF
V: TRBV7-9; size: NA; J: TRBJ2-1; length: 15; D: TRBD2; DNA: TGTGCCAGCAGCTTAACGCTAGCGGGGGGGCATGAGCAGTTCTTC; CDR3: CASSLTLAGGHEQFF
V: TRBV7-2; size: NA; J: TRBJ2-3; length: 17; D: TRBD2; DNA: TGTGCCAGCAGTCCTGGGTGGGGACTAGCGGGAGCAGATACGCAGTATTTT; CDR3: CASSPGWGLAGADTQYF
V: TRBV4-2; size: NA; J: TRBJ2-5; length: 17; D: TRBD2; DNA: TGTGCCAGCAGCCAAGCGGGGCTAGCGGGGGGTCAAGAGACCCAGTACTTC; CDR3: CASSQAGLAGGQETQYF
V: TRBV18; size: NA; J: TRBJ1-1; length: 14; D: NA; DNA: TGTGCCAGCTCTCCCGACAGGACCAACACTGAAGCTTTCTTT; CDR3: CASSPDRTNTEAFF
V: TRBV6-5; size: NA; J: TRBJ1-6; length: 15; D: TRBD1; DNA: TGTGCCAGCACGGGAAGGGGGCGCGGTGATTCACCCCTCCACTTT; CDR3: CASTGRGRGDSPLHF
V: TRBV30; size: NA; J: TRBJ1-2; length: 12; D: NA; DNA: TGTGCCTGGAGTCCGGACAGTTATGGCTACACCTTC; CDR3: CAWSPDSYGYTF
V: TRBV24-1; size: once; J: TRBJ2-1; length: 17; D: TRBD1; DNA: TGTGCCACCAGTGATTTGGGGACAGGGGGCGAGTACAATGAGCAGTTCTTC; CDR3: CATSDLGTGGEYNEQFF
V: TRBV24-1; size: NA; J: TRBJ1-2; length: 13; D: TRBD1; DNA: TGTGCCACCAGTGACTCGACAGGGTGGGGCTACACCTTC; CDR3: CATSDSTGWGYTF
V: TRBV29-1; size: NA; J: TRBJ2-5; length: 12; D: NA; DNA: TGCAGCACCAGGGGCTCCGGAGAGACCCAGTACTTC; CDR3: CSTRGSGETQYF
V: TRBV27; size: medium-sized; J: TRBJ2-7; length: 13; D: TRBD2; DNA: TGTGCCAGCAGCAACAGCGGGGCCTACGAGCAGTACTTC; CDR3: CASSNSGAYEQYF